This T cell receptor beta chain was documented in a study of blood T cell repertoires in COVID-19 (TCRdb year 2020). Regarding the study in general: The collaborator samples originated in the United States, Italy and Spain and spanned the acute and convalescent phases of COVID-19. The prospective study material was composed of cDNA or gDNA derived from T cells, B-cell-depleted T cells, or PBMCs. The dataset comprised deeply sampled blood TCRbeta repertoires from subjects exposed to, actively infected with, or recovered from COVID-19. A freely available public database, intended as a resource for researchers studying the immune response to SARS-CoV-2, is where the repertoires were released. Samples were obtained from the ongoing ImmuneRACE study (first 160 participants) and from approximately 1,200 subjects provided by 6 global collaborators. A de-identified subject ID, COVID-19 status, age in years and sex were almost always included in the sample metadata. Where available, HLA class I and class II types were obtained from metadata supplied by the sample provider rather than from assay-based typing.

On this clone: Its antigen target is currently unknown. No much larger clonotype is one base removed from it; base qualities were not supplied.

Findings and caveats that apply to the study as a whole: How much clinical and demographic metadata was included differed by source and by participant, and the metadata was provided uncurated.

Taken from cysteine to phenylalanine, the CDR3 has 15 residues. Here the CDR3 DNA is all that survives: 45 bases in frame from base 1. V sheds 1 base and J sheds 1 base, leaving 10 bases between their ends. In the germline V gene (reference sequence), CDR1 corresponds to LNHDA and CDR2 to SQIVND. TCRbeta CDR3 regions were amplified from genomic DNA by means of the immunoSEQ Assay, a bias-controlled multiplex PCR. As for the original processing: Nucleated cell counts per sample were estimated from amplification of reference gene primers within the assay. To quantify the absolute abundance of each unique TCRbeta CDR3 rearrangement, sequence reads were collapsed and filtered. For each sample, productive Simpson clonality was calculated as the square root of Simpson's diversity index across productive rearrangements. Not all clones reach the TCRdb copy of this immuneACCESS table, which keeps in-frame sequences only. Checked studies attribute under half of the gap to unresolved V genes and leave the rest unexplained. V and J calls and clone size are copied from that table; D and trimming were computed from the DNA. This sample holds around 270,000 clones; about 85% were observed only once. 0.87% of the sample lies in the top ten.

One collaborating source in Seattle enrolled patients during active infection and followed them longitudinally through the course of disease. Whole blood was collected in K2EDTA tubes by collaborating institutions according to the institutions' own protocols. For TCRbeta analysis, collaborators shipped samples in one of three forms: frozen whole blood, isolated PBMCs, or DNA extracted from either of those sample types. The sequenced sample consisted of peripheral blood. The clonotype comes from a human donor with COVID-19, enrolled during active disease. The donor label of this sample is uncertain. The chain is encoded by TRBV19 joined to TRBJ1-1, with TRBD1 perhaps the D gene, on 6 matching bases. This receptor carries the CDR3 CASSIVARGNTEAFF. The sequence in DNA is TGTGCCAGTAGTATAGTGGCCAGGGGGAACACTGAAGCTTTCTTT. Supplemented by the reference TRBV19 and TRBJ1-1 proteins around the CDR3, the complete variable domain is DGGITQSPKYLFRKEGQNVTLSCEQNLNHDAMYWYRQDPGQGLRLIYYSQIVNDFQKGDIAEGYSVSREKKESFPLTVTSAQKNPTAFYLCASSIVARGNTEAFFGQGTRLTVV.